This passage covers 7 T cell receptor beta chains from one sample sequenced in a study of blood T cell repertoires in COVID-19. Here immunoSEQ multiplex PCR was the method, and the copy in TCRdb shows in-frame clones only, minus some. The top ten hold 13% to 15% of the sample, which has 170,000 or so clones, around 82% seen once. Sequenced: peripheral blood. The receptors originated from a man in his late teens or twenties with active or convalescent COVID-19.

The chain links TRBV11-2 to TRBJ2-1; weak D call: TRBD2 (5 bases). Germline CDR1 reads SGHAT; CDR2 reads FQNNGV. V lost 5 bases, J lost 0 bases, and 11 bases lay in between. This CDR3 has 15 amino acids. The CDR3, as DNA: TGTGCCAGCAGCCTCGGACTTAGCTCCTACAATGAGCAGTTCTTC. Translating gives CASSLGLSSYNEQFF.

V gene TRBV4-3 combines with J gene TRBJ2-1, with 7 bases aligning to TRBD1. The germline V gene has CDR1 LGHNA and CDR2 YSLEER. V dropped 4 bases and J dropped 6; count of bases not matched to a gene: 9. The CDR3 is made up of 15 amino acids. CDR3 protein: CASSLTGDPPNEQFF. Here the CDR3 DNA reads TGCGCCAGCAGCCTAACAGGGGATCCGCCCAATGAGCAGTTCTTC.

The chain recombines TRBV2 with TRBJ1-3; no firm D call. CDR1 and CDR2 (germline): SNHLY, FYNNEI. The CDR3 length is 16 residues. V lost 2 bases, J lost 1 base, and 12 bases lay in between. Here the CDR3 reads CASSETRAVSGNTIYF. The CDR3 DNA reads as TGTGCCAGCAGTGAAACCCGTGCGGTGTCTGGAAACACCATATATTTT.

This clone was counted a single time. The chain employs TRBV7-2 and TRBJ2-1; tentatively, D is TRBD2 (5 bases). Trimming shortened V by 1 base and J by 3 bases, and 7 bases separated the two germline ends. The germline gives CDR1 SGHTA, CDR2 FQGNSA. CDR3 length: 14 residues. This CDR3 reads CASSLGTHYNEQFF. The CDR3 coding sequence is TGTGCCAGCAGCTTAGGGACTCACTACAATGAGCAGTTCTTC.

The rearrangement joins TRBV5-1 to TRBJ1-1, with 7 bases identical to TRBD1. The CDR3 sequence is 16 residues long. Looked up from germline, CDR1 is SGHRS and CDR2 is YFSETQ. Trimming at V came to 0 bases and at J to 5 bases, leaving 10 bases not matched to a gene. CDR3 amino acids: CASSLGLGRGRTEAFF. CDR3 bases: TGCGCCAGCAGCTTGGGCCTCGGAAGGGGGCGTACTGAAGCTTTCTTT. Filled out from reference TRBV5-1 and TRBJ1-1, the complete variable domain reads KAGVTQTPRYLIKTRGQQVTLSCSPISGHRSVSWYQQTPGQGLQFLFEYFSETQRNKGNFPGRFSGRQFSNSRSEMNVSTLELGDSALYLCASSLGLGRGRTEAFFGQGTRLTVV.

In this sample, this clone turned up a few times. The chain combines TRBV19 with TRBJ2-2; TRBD1 might be the D (6 bases). This CDR3 comprises 16 residues. CDR1 and CDR2 from the germline V gene are LNHDA and SQIVND (reference sequence). V was clipped by 5 bases and J by 0 bases, with 13 bases between them. DNA of the CDR3: TGTGCCAGTAGTCATCAGGGGCAGGCGAACACCGGGGAGCTGTTTTTT. Protein: CASSHQGQANTGELFF.

V is TRBV12-5 and J is TRBJ1-5; no definite D call. Germline V gene data show CDR1 as LGHNT and CDR2 as FRNRAP. CDR3 length: 16 residues. V lost 6 bases and J lost 0, with 15 bases in between. The DNA of the CDR3 is TGTGCTAGTGGCCCTTACGGGGATCATAGCAATCAGCCCCAGCATTTT. This gives the protein CASGPYGDHSNQPQHF. The full variable domain, completed using reference TRBV12-5 and TRBJ1-5, is DARVTQTPRHKVTEMGQEVTMRCQPILGHNTVFWYRQTMMQGLELLAYFRNRAPLDDSGMPKDRFSAEMPDATLATLKIQPSEPRDSAVYFCASGPYGDHSNQPQHFGDGTRLSIL.